This T cell receptor beta chain was captured by sequencing in a study of OX40 agonist ivuxolimab in advanced cancers. Using immunoSEQ multiplex PCR, the repertoire was profiled, and TCRdb retains in-frame clones only, with some absent. The table lists approximately 39,000 clones, 88% of them singletons. Blood sampling was done at baseline, cycle 4 day 1, and cycle 7 day 1. Trimming shortened V by 1 base and J by 1 base, and 5 bases separated the two germline ends. This CDR3 contains 15 residues. CDR1 and CDR2 (germline): SGHVS, FNYEAQ. Study-wide findings and caveats: Clonal expansion from baseline to week 6 occurred in both CD4+ and CD8+ T cells. Among some nonresponders, normalized T-cell clonal expansion was also low.

On this clone: Its antigen is not identified.

The source material was CD4+ or CD8+ T cells sorted from blood, sampled in a trial of the OX40 agonist ivuxolimab. The V call is TRBV7-6, the J call TRBJ2-6; D remains ambiguous. The sequence derives from an adult with an advanced solid tumor such as melanoma, head and neck, liver or kidney cancer. The CDR3 DNA sequence: TGTGCCAGCAGCTTAGGGGGATCTGGGGCCAACGTCCTGACTTTC. Its translation is CASSLGGSGANVLTF. Full variable domain (missing parts from reference TRBV7-6 and TRBJ2-6): GAGVSQSPRYKVTKRGQDVALRCDPISGHVSLYWYRQALGQGPEFLTYFNYEAQQDKSGLPNDRFSAERPEGSISTLTIQRTEQRDSAMYRCASSLGGSGANVLTFGAGSRLTVL.